These T cell receptor beta chains were read from a single sample in a study of cytomegalovirus exposure and HLA in healthy donors. The protocol was immunoSEQ multiplex PCR, while the TCRdb copy is restricted to in-frame clones and leaves out a portion. The profile shows around 190,000 clones, 85% of them singletons. What was sequenced was PBMCs. These receptors were obtained from a young man in good health and CMV-seropositive. The CDR3 runs from the conserved cysteine through the conserved F or W. Fields, in order: J gene, clone size, V gene, CDR3 protein. Size tells how often a clone was seen (once, few, many) or the class of an expanded clone, and some rows leave it out.

TRBJ1-1 | NA | TRBV7-8 | CASSSGFNTEAFF
TRBJ2-5 | NA | TRBV5-4 | CASSLEPGLRETQYF
TRBJ2-7 | NA | TRBV4-1 | CASSQLPGHRSYEQYF
TRBJ1-2 | few | TRBV4-1 | CASRGQGDYGYTF
TRBJ1-2 | few | TRBV30 | CASLGEGIGYTF
TRBJ2-3 | NA | TRBV6-5 | CASSYGGEGDTQYF
TRBJ1-2 | few | TRBV4-2 | CASSQEGAGYGYTF
TRBJ2-3 | NA | TRBV28 | CASSSPLASTDTQYF
TRBJ1-5 | NA | TRBV6-5 | CASSPTGPNQPQHF
TRBJ2-4 | NA | TRBV7-8 | CASSLEIGDIQYF
TRBJ2-3 | NA | TRBV3-1/TRBV3-2 | CAKRDTQYF
TRBJ2-7 | NA | TRBV5-1 | CASSSLSRGNEQYF
TRBJ1-3 | NA | TRBV28 | CASSPDIFGNTIYF
TRBJ1-1 | once | TRBV7-9 | CASSLENRGTEAFF
TRBJ2-3 | NA | TRBV9 | CASRPTSGSGGDTQYF
TRBJ2-7 | NA | TRBV6-1 | CASSDPPGEQYF
TRBJ2-5 | NA | TRBV5-4 | CASSLNTRGETQYF
TRBJ2-1 | NA | TRBV6-5 | CASSRGYNEQFF
TRBJ2-1 | NA | TRBV7-8 | CASSANLAGGLGEQFF
TRBJ1-5 | NA | TRBV27 | CASSSRAAHQPQHF
TRBJ1-4 | NA | TRBV28 | CASYTTTNEKLFF
TRBJ2-7 | NA | TRBV30 | CAWRASGLSSYEQYF
TRBJ1-1 | NA | TRBV5-4 | CASSPAGGALDTEAFF
TRBJ2-7 | NA | TRBV18 | CASSPLAGYEQYF